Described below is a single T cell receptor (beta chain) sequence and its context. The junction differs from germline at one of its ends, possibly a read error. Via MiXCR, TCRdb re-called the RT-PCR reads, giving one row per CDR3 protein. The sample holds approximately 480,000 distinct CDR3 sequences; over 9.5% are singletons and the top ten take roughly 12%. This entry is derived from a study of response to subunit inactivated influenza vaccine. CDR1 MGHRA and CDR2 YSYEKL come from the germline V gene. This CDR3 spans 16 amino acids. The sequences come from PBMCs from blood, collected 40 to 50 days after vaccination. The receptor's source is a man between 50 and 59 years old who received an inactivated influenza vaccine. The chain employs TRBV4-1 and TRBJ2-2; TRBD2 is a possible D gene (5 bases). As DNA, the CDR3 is TGCGCCAGCAGCATCCGACTCAGCAGGAACACCGGGGAGCTGTCTTTT. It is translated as CASSIRLSRNTGELSF.